This is a list of T cell receptor beta chains from one sample in a study of blood T cell repertoires in COVID-19. Measured with immunoSEQ multiplex PCR; TCRdb has only the in-frame clones, and not every one. The sample contains some 300,000 clones, 87% of which appear only once. Sequenced input: peripheral blood. These receptors came from a man younger than 30 with active or convalescent COVID-19. CDR3s include the opening cysteine and the closing phenylalanine or tryptophan. A D gene is named only where the DNA matches it firmly. Rows give clone size only sometimes, using once, few, many, or a class for an expanded clone.

TRBV23-1,TRBJ2-3,NA,NA,TGCGCCAGCAGTCGCGGGACCCTAGTTTTAAGCACAGATACGCAGTATTTT,CASSRGTLVLSTDTQYF
TRBV18,TRBJ2-7,NA,TRBD2,TGTGCCAGCTCACTAGCGGGATACGAGCAGTACTTC,CASSLAGYEQYF
TRBV19,TRBJ2-7,NA,TRBD1,TGTGCCAGTAGGACCCGGGACAGCCACTCCTACGAGCAGTACTTC,CASRTRDSHSYEQYF
TRBV7-2,TRBJ2-7,NA,NA,TGTGCCAGCGGCCTGCAAGGGGGGGAGTCCTACGAGCAGTACTTC,CASGLQGGESYEQYF
TRBV5-6,TRBJ1-1,NA,NA,TGTGCCAGCAGCTTACAGATCGGTGAAGCTTTCTTT,CASSLQIGEAFF
TRBV27,TRBJ2-7,NA,TRBD2,TGTGCCAGCAGTTTGGGGCTAGCGGGAGTCCACGAGCAGTACTTC,CASSLGLAGVHEQYF
TRBV29-1,TRBJ1-2,NA,NA,TGCAGCGTTGGCCCCTCGCCACTTTACTATGGCTACACCTTC,CSVGPSPLYYGYTF
TRBV11-2,TRBJ2-1,NA,NA,TGTGCCAGCAGCTTAGGACTAGAGAATGAGCAGTTCTTC,CASSLGLENEQFF
TRBV6-5,TRBJ2-3,NA,TRBD1,TGTGCCATCAGGGGGCGGGATACGCAGTATTTT,CAIRGRDTQYF
TRBV5-1,TRBJ2-3,NA,NA,TGCGCCAGCAGCTTGGGGCAGTATGGAGATACGCAGTATTTT,CASSLGQYGDTQYF
TRBV10-2,TRBJ2-1,many,TRBD2,TGCGCCAGCAGTGAGAGCGGGGGGGGATACAATGAGCAGTTCTTC,CASSESGGGYNEQFF
TRBV6-2/TRBV6-3,TRBJ2-7,NA,NA,TGTGCCAGCAGTTACGAGACAGAGGTCTCCTACGAGCAGTACTTC,CASSYETEVSYEQYF
TRBV28,TRBJ1-6,once,NA,TGTGCCAGCAGTTTCAGCTCCTATAATTCACCCCTCCACTTT,CASSFSSYNSPLHF
TRBV10-2,TRBJ1-6,NA,TRBD1,TGCGCCAGCAGTGAGTTTCCAGACAGGGGACCCCCCCTCCACTTT,CASSEFPDRGPPLHF
TRBV25-1,TRBJ1-6,NA,TRBD1,TGTGCCAGCACCGAAACAGGGGGTAATTCACCCCTCCACTTT,CASTETGGNSPLHF
TRBV19,TRBJ1-2,NA,NA,TGTGCCAGTAGACCTCCCAGGGTACATGGCTACACCTTC,CASRPPRVHGYTF
TRBV20-1,TRBJ2-7,NA,NA,TGCAGTGCTAGATTTGTAAACGAGCAGTACTTC,CSARFVNEQYF
TRBV5-6,TRBJ1-2,NA,NA,TGTGCCAGCAGCTTGGATCGGAGTAACTATGGCTACACCTTC,CASSLDRSNYGYTF